These 31 T cell receptor beta chains were all obtained from the same sample, sequenced in a study of T cells after yellow fever vaccination. One entry per CDR3 protein results from TCRdb running MiXCR on the 5' RACE reads. This sample carries just under 600,000 distinct CDR3 sequences, roughly 14% of them seen once, and the ten largest clones take 11% to 15%. The sequencing here drew on PBMCs, taken on the day of the yellow fever booster vaccination. The source is a man aged 25 to 40 who received the YFV17D yellow fever vaccine.

A remark on this clonotype: At one boundary the junction diverges from the germline segment, which might be a read error. The chain combines TRBV5-1 with TRBJ2-7; 9 bases line up with TRBD1. This CDR3 is built from 15 residues. Germline CDR1 and CDR2: SGHRS and YFSETQ. CDR3 loop: CASSFGGQGFDEQYF. The CDR3 DNA sequence: TGCGCCAGTAGCTTCGGAGGACAGGGGTTCGACGAGCAGTACTTC.

This chain joins TRBV5-1 and TRBJ2-3, with D maybe TRBD2 (6 bases). The CDR3 is 15 amino acids. The V end lost 1 base, the J end lost 2 bases, and 11 bases lay between the germline ends. The germline gives CDR1 SGHRS, CDR2 YFSETQ. The chain's CDR3 is CASSLSSGPTDTQYF. In DNA, the CDR3 is TGCGCCAGCAGCTTGAGTAGCGGCCCCACAGATACGCAGTATTTT.

This clonotype has a handful of counts. The chain carries TRBV20-1 and TRBJ2-3; TRBD2 matches at 7 bases. The trim removed 6 bases at V and 3 bases at J, leaving 6 bases unmatched. This CDR3 comprises 13 residues. Germline assignment: CDR1 DFQATT and CDR2 SNEGSKA (reference sequence). The CDR3 region is CSAGRSRTDTQYF. Here the CDR3 DNA reads TGCAGTGCCGGGAGGTCCCGAACAGATACGCAGTATTTT.

This chain connects TRBV4-1 to TRBJ1-6, with a possible D match to TRBD1 (5 bases). The CDR3 is 17 amino acids. Germline values: CDR1 MGHRA, CDR2 YSYEKL. V was cut by 2 bases and J by 7 bases, with 18 bases left in between. The CDR3 DNA reads TGCGCCAGCAGCCAAACCCCGGGACCACGGGCGAATTCACCCCTCCACTTT. Translation gives CASSQTPGPRANSPLHF.

This clonotype came up a few times. This sequence joins TRBV4-3 and TRBJ2-5; possibly TRBD1 or TRBD2 for D (6 bases each). Per germline, CDR1 LGHNA and CDR2 YSLEER. This CDR3 region has 15 residues. V dropped 1 base and J dropped 5 bases, with 14 bases sitting between them. Here the CDR3 reads CASSQVRGAWETQYF. The CDR3 region has the DNA TGCGCCAGCAGCCAAGTGAGGGGGGCCTGGGAGACCCAGTACTTC.

This clonotype appeared a few times. The V gene is TRBV10-3, the J gene TRBJ2-3; D is uncertain. V lost 0 bases and J 3 bases, leaving 13 bases between the germline ends. This CDR3 region has 16 residues. The germline V gene encodes CDR1 ENHRY and CDR2 SYGVKD. The CDR3: CAISESPTRLTDTQYF. The CDR3 nucleotides are TGTGCCATCAGTGAGTCGCCGACACGATTAACAGATACGCAGTATTTT.

This clonotype has only a few counts. V usage is TRBV20-1 and J usage is TRBJ2-5, with 8 bases fitting TRBD2. CDR1 and CDR2 from the germline V gene are DFQATT and SNEGSKA (reference sequence). This CDR3 is 15 amino acids long. V lost 4 bases, J lost 8 bases, and 15 bases stayed unmatched. The CDR3 spells CSANPPGLARITQYF. The CDR3 DNA follows: TGCAGTGCTAACCCCCCCGGACTAGCCCGTATTACCCAGTACTTC.

The chain uses TRBV6-1 and TRBJ2-3; D remains unclear. The V end was cut by 4 bases, the J end by 9 bases, with 11 bases between. The length of the CDR3 is 12 residues. Germline CDR1 reads MNHNS; CDR2 reads SASEGT. CDR3 bases: TGTGCCAGCAGTGTGTCCATGTACACGCAGTATTTT. This codes for CASSVSMYTQYF.

This clonotype was detected once. The genes are TRBV21-1 and TRBJ1-3; the D call in the table, TRBD1, was not verified against the DNA. TRBV21-1 is designated a pseudogene. The CDR3 contains 18 residues. The CDR3 DNA is TGTGCCAGCAGCAAAGGGGACAGGGTATACGGCTCTGGAAACACCATATATTTT. This translates into CASSKGDRVYGSGNTIYF.

This clonotype occurred a few times. The CDR3 DNA reads as TGTGCCAGCAGCTTACCGAGAAGCCAAGAGACCCAGTACTTC. It yields the protein CASSLPRSQETQYF. V usage is TRBV7-9 and J usage is TRBJ2-5, with D unclear. The germline CDR1 and CDR2 sequences are SEHNR and FQNEAQ (reference sequence). The CDR3 consists of 14 residues. Trimming took 2 bases from V and 1 from J, leaving 8 bases between them. The full variable domain, rest sourced from reference TRBV7-9 and TRBJ2-5, is DTGVSQNPRHKITKRGQNVTFRCDPISEHNRLYWYRQTLGQGPEFLTYFQNEAQLEKSRLLSDRFSAERPKGSFSTLEIQRTEQGDSAMYLCASSLPRSQETQYFGPGTRLLVL.

This rearrangement joins TRBV20-1 to TRBJ1-2; D call uncertain. Trimming removed 6 bases from V and 7 bases from J, with 12 bases in between. Per the germline V gene, CDR1 is DFQATT and CDR2 is SNEGSKA (reference sequence). The CDR3 extends over 11 amino acids. This CDR3 is CSAMDRGGYTF. The CDR3 DNA reads TGCAGTGCGATGGATCGGGGTGGCTACACCTTC.

This clonotype occurred a few times. The CDR3 carries no conserved terminal phenylalanine or tryptophan, so it likely arises from a read error. The DNA is omitted, as the CDR3 cannot be located on it reliably, and the CDR3 follows TCRdb's listing. The gene calls are TRBV6-6 and TRBJ2-1; the table's D call TRBD2 went unverified against the DNA. The CDR3 has 13 residues if both end residues are counted. Germline values: CDR1 MNHNY, CDR2 SVGAGI (reference sequence). CDR3 amino acids: CASSYSGSSDLVV.

This clonotype was seen a handful of times. The CDR3 sequence is CASSPRRSSDTQYF. The CDR3 nucleotides read TGTGCCAGCAGCCCGAGAAGGAGCTCAGATACGCAGTATTTT. The rearrangement links TRBV11-2 to TRBJ2-3; unclear D gene. Trimming removed 5 bases from V and 4 bases from J, with 13 bases in between. The CDR3 runs to 14 residues. The germline V gene has CDR1 SGHAT and CDR2 FQNNGV.

This chain joins TRBV6-2 or TRBV6-3 and TRBJ2-5, with D perhaps TRBD1 or TRBD2 (5 bases each). This CDR3 spans 14 amino acids. Trimming removed 6 bases from V and 4 bases from J, with 15 bases in between. CDR1 and CDR2 (germline): MNHEY, SVGEGT. The CDR3, as DNA: TGTGCCAGCAGAATTCCGGGACCCAGAGAGACCCAGTACTTC. As protein: CASRIPGPRETQYF.

The rearrangement links TRBV12-3 or TRBV12-4 to TRBJ2-1, with 12 positions matching TRBD1. The trim removed 3 bases at V and 7 bases at J, leaving 4 bases unmatched. The CDR3 sequence is 15 residues long. The CDR3 sequence is CASSFGTGGPNEQFF. DNA for the CDR3: TGTGCCAGCAGTTTCGGGACAGGGGGCCCGAATGAGCAGTTCTTC.

This clonotype turned up a few times. The rearrangement joins TRBV7-2 to TRBJ1-1; tentative D call: TRBD1 (5 bases). Germline CDR1 reads SGHTA; CDR2 reads FQGNSA. Trimming shortened V by 3 bases and J by 6 bases, and 11 bases separated the two germline ends. This CDR3 region has 13 residues. The CDR3 nucleotides read TGTGCCAGCAGCTTCGGGGGTAGTGCTGAAGCTTTCTTT. Its protein is CASSFGGSAEAFF.

This clonotype appeared a few times. The chain joins TRBV2 to TRBJ2-7, with TRBD2 matching 7 bases. Germline assignment: CDR1 SNHLY and CDR2 FYNNEI. V shed 3 bases, J shed 0 bases, and the junction held 2 bases outside the gene matches. The CDR3 totals 14 residues. DNA of the CDR3: TGTGCCAGCAGTGACGGCGGGAGCTCCTACGAGCAGTACTTC. Translated, it gives CASSDGGSSYEQYF.

This rearrangement joins TRBV25-1 to TRBJ2-7; 12 bases are shared with TRBD1. This CDR3 has 16 residues. Trimming at V came to 4 bases and at J to 12 bases, leaving 16 bases not matched to a gene. Germline V CDR1 and CDR2: MGHDK, SYGVNS. CDR3 sequence reads: CASSASPEGQGAIWYF. In nucleotides, the CDR3 is TGTGCCAGCAGTGCATCCCCGGAGGGACAGGGGGCCATTTGGTACTTC.

A note on this clonotype: Given a much more abundant clone one base away, this may be a read error. This chain connects TRBV11-2 to TRBJ2-4; D remains ambiguous. V was shortened by 4 bases and J by 0 bases, with 10 bases between the two germline ends. The CDR3 loop spans 15 amino acids. Per the germline V gene, CDR1 is SGHAT and CDR2 is FQNNGV. CDR3 nucleotides: TGTGCCAGCAGCTACCACACCGAAGCCAAAAACATTCAGTACTTC. Residues: CASSYHTEAKNIQYF.

J is TRBJ1-5 and V is TRBV20-1; the D gene is possibly TRBD1 (6 bases). There are 12 residues in the CDR3. Germline CDR1 reads DFQATT; CDR2 reads SNEGSKA (reference sequence). V shed 6 bases and J shed 10 bases, with 16 bases lying between them. The CDR3 DNA sequence: TGCAGTGCCAGCAGGGGCCCCTCCCCCCAGCATTTT. Its protein product is CSASRGPSPQHF.

In this sample, this clonotype turned up a few times. V usage is TRBV10-3 and J usage is TRBJ1-2; D is possibly TRBD1 (6 bases). CDR3 length equals 14 residues. Trimming cost V 5 bases and J 5 bases, with 15 bases left between them. The germline gives CDR1 ENHRY, CDR2 SYGVKD. CDR3 nucleotide sequence: TGTGCCATCAGTATGGGGGGCGTGTGGTATGGCTACACCTTC. This encodes CAISMGGVWYGYTF.

This clonotype was seen only a few times. The CDR3 sequence is CSARADRGVSNEQFF. The CDR3 nucleotides are TGCAGTGCTAGAGCCGACAGGGGAGTTTCGAATGAGCAGTTCTTC. V gene TRBV20-1 combines with J gene TRBJ2-1; 8 nucleotides match TRBD1. This CDR3 is 15 amino acids long. Germline trimming cut 1 base from V and 7 bases from J; bases unmatched to any gene: 9. The V gene's germline CDR1 is DFQATT and CDR2 SNEGSKA (reference sequence).

V and J are TRBV18 and TRBJ2-3; D is possibly TRBD2 (5 bases). CDR3 length: 17 amino acids. Trimming took off 0 bases at V and 3 bases at J, with 16 bases between the two ends. Germline CDR1 KGHSH, CDR2 LQKENI. This chain's CDR3 is CASSPPEYRRMTDTQYF. CDR3 in DNA: TGTGCCAGCTCACCACCCGAGTATCGGAGGATGACAGATACGCAGTATTTT.

This clonotype showed up just a few times. The rearrangement uses TRBV20-1 and TRBJ2-7, with no clear D. The germline V gene encodes CDR1 DFQATT and CDR2 SNEGSKA (reference sequence). CDR3 size: 15 residues. The V and J ends lost 3 bases and 3 bases respectively, with 18 bases between them. This chain's CDR3 is CSASNPTGLYYEQYF. CDR3 bases: TGCAGTGCTAGTAACCCCACGGGCTTATACTACGAGCAGTACTTC.

This chain joins TRBV29-1 and TRBJ2-3; D perhaps matches TRBD2 (6 bases). Trimming took off 6 bases at V and 0 bases at J, with 13 bases between the two ends. The CDR3 loop spans 14 amino acids. Germline V lookup: CDR1 SQVTM, CDR2 ANQGSEA. CDR3 coding DNA: TGCAGCGTCCAACGGACTACAAGCACAGATACGCAGTATTTT. Its translation: CSVQRTTSTDTQYF.

This clonotype was counted a few times. The genes are TRBV20-1 and TRBJ2-2, with 8 bases lining up with TRBD2. V lost 0 bases, J lost 2 bases, and 2 bases stayed unmatched. CDR1 is DFQATT and CDR2 is SNEGSKA in the germline V gene (reference sequence). The length of the CDR3 is 15 residues. DNA of the CDR3: TGCAGTGCTAGAGAGCTAGCGGGTAACACCGGGGAGCTGTTTTTT. Translating gives CSARELAGNTGELFF.

The chain carries TRBV28 and TRBJ2-5; D unresolved. V was shortened by 2 bases and J by 4 bases, with 11 bases between the two germline ends. Germline V lookup: CDR1 MDHEN, CDR2 SYDVKM. The CDR3 runs to 14 residues. The CDR3 here is CASSLGIAPETQYF. CDR3 nucleotide sequence: TGTGCCAGCAGTTTAGGGATAGCCCCAGAGACCCAGTACTTC.

This clonotype was observed a few times. The J gene is TRBJ1-1, the V gene TRBV6-2 or TRBV6-3; maybe TRBD1 (5 bases). This CDR3 is built from 17 residues. CDR1 and CDR2 from the germline V gene are MNHEY and SVGEGT. V gave up 7 bases and J gave up 1 base, with 22 bases separating them. CDR3 sequence: CASKNQRSGPKNTEAFF. The CDR3 DNA reads TGTGCCAGCAAGAACCAGCGCTCGGGACCCAAGAACACTGAAGCTTTCTTT.

This clonotype was picked up a small number of times. The J gene is TRBJ2-7, the V gene TRBV7-8; 7 positions match TRBD2. Germline assignment: CDR1 SGHVS and CDR2 FQNEAQ. V dropped 1 base and J dropped 2; count of bases not matched to a gene: 5. The CDR3 totals 15 residues. CDR3 loop: CASSLGNAGAYEQYF. The CDR3 DNA reads as TGTGCCAGCAGCTTAGGAAACGCGGGAGCCTACGAGCAGTACTTC.

This clonotype was found many times. CDR3 protein: CATSRDRDSRDTQYF. The DNA for the CDR3 is TGTGCCACCAGCAGAGACCGGGACAGTAGAGATACGCAGTATTTT. This chain links TRBV15 with TRBJ2-3; 7 bases fit TRBD1. V dropped 0 bases and J dropped 5; count of bases not matched to a gene: 5. In germline, CDR1 is LNHNV, CDR2 YYDKDF (reference sequence). CDR3 length equals 15 residues.

The chain carries TRBV5-4 and TRBJ2-3, with 7 positions matching TRBD1. The junction had 8 bases not matched to a gene; V was cut back by 5 bases and J by 2 bases. The germline V gene encodes CDR1 SGHNT and CDR2 YYREEE (reference sequence). The CDR3 loop spans 15 amino acids. This chain's CDR3 is CASRDDRVFTDTQYF. The CDR3 DNA reads TGTGCCAGCAGGGACGACAGGGTATTCACAGATACGCAGTATTTT.